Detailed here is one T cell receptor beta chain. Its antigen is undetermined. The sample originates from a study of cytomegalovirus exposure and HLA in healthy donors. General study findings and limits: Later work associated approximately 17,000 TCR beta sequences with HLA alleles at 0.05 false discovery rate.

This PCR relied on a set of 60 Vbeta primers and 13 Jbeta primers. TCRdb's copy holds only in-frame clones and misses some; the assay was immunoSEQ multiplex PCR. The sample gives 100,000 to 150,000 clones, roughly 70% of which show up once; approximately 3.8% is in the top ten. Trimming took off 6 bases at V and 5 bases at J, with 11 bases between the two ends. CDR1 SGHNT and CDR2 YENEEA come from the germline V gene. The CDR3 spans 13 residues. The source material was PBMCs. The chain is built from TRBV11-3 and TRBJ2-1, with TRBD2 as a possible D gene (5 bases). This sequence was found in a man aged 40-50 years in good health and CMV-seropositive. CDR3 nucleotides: TGTGCCAGCAGACCATCGGGAAACAATGAGCAGTTCTTC. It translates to CASRPSGNNEQFF. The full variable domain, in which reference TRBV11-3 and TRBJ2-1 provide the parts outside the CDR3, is EAGVVQSPRYKIIEKKQPVAFWCNPISGHNTLYWYLQNLGQGPELLIRYENEEAVDDSQLPKDRFSAERLKGVDSTLKIQPAELGDSAVYLCASRPSGNNEQFFGPGTRLTVL.